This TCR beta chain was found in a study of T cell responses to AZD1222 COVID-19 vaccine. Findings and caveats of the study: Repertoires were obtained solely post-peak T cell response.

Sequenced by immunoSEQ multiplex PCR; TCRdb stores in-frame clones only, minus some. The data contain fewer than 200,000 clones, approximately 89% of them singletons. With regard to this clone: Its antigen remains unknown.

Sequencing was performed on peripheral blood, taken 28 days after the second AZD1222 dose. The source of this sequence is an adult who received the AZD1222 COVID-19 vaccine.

Here the CDR3 reads CASSPRGPNTGELFF. The CDR3 DNA sequence: TGTGCCAGCAGCCCCCGGGGGCCTAACACCGGGGAGCTGTTTTTT. The chain is built from TRBV3-1 (or the pseudogene TRBV3-2) and TRBJ2-2, with D perhaps matching TRBD1 or TRBD2 (6 bases each). CDR1 LGHDT and CDR2 YNNKEL come from the germline V gene (reference sequence). Trimming pared 4 bases from V and 2 bases from J, leaving 11 bases between. The CDR3 has 15 amino acids.